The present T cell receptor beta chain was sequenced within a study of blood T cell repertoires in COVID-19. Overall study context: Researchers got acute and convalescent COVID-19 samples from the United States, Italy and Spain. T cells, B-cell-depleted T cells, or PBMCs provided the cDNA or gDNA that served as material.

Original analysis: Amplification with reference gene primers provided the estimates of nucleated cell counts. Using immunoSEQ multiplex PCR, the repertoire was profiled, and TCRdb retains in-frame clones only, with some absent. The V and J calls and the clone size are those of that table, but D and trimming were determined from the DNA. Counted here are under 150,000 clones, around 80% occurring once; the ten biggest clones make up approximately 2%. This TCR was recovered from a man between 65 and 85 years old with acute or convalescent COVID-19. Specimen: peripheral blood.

The CDR3 spells CASSPLLAGAYNEQFF. DNA of the CDR3: TGTGCCAGCAGCCCCTTACTAGCGGGGGCCTACAATGAGCAGTTCTTC. V and J are TRBV3-1 (or the pseudogene TRBV3-2) and TRBJ2-1; TRBD2 matches 11 bases. The CDR3 is 16 residues long. Germline loops: CDR1 LGHDT, CDR2 YNNKEL (reference sequence). V lost 4 bases and J lost 2; bases outside the gene matches: 4.